This T cell receptor (beta chain) was documented in a study of blood T cells in healthy people across ages. Using a J-beta primer mix together with a sample-barcoded 5' primer, a second PCR was run for about 6 to 11 cycles. TCRdb used MiXCR to reprocess the 5' RACE reads, holding one entry per CDR3 protein. Among 1.5 million to 2 million distinct CDR3 sequences listed, roughly 43% were seen once. The count of this clonotype is one. Germline CDR1 and CDR2: MNHEY and SVGEGT. The CDR3 has 14 amino acids. Unmatched junction bases numbered 9, after V lost 6 bases and J lost 5 bases. The sequenced sample was blood. This TCR was recovered from a human donor in good health. V is TRBV6-2 or TRBV6-3 and J is TRBJ2-7, with TRBD2 matching over 8 bases. The CDR3 nucleotides read TGTGCCAGCAGAGACCCGGGACTAGGGAACGAGCAGTACTTC. Translation: CASRDPGLGNEQYF.